This TCR beta chain appears in the sequencing data of a study of technical replicates of blood from a few donors. Profiling relied on immunoSEQ multiplex PCR, and the TCRdb table lists in-frame clones only, not all of them. The table lists under 85,000 clones, 95% to 98% of them singletons. Unmatched junction bases numbered 5, after V lost 6 bases and J lost 5 bases. There are 14 residues in the CDR3. CDR1 is MDHEN and CDR2 is SYDVKM in the germline V gene. This TCR came from a human donor in good health. J is TRBJ1-1 and V is TRBV28; 11 nucleotides match TRBD1. The sequencing input was T cells isolated from PBMCs. The CDR3 sequence: CASRGQGAGTEAFF. For the CDR3, the DNA is TGTGCCAGCAGAGGACAGGGGGCGGGTACTGAAGCTTTCTTT.